Listed here is a single T cell receptor beta chain. It has no known antigen specificity. Per-base quality was not reported, and no clone a single base away is much larger than it. The time point label, as the study defines it: baseline before first vaccination. Vaccinee samples came from UK trials COV001 and COV002, including a single-blind randomized controlled phase 2/3 trial of AZD1222 (ChAdOx1 nCoV-19) in healthy adults. Trial participant PBMC samples were collected at day 0 and day 28 after the second dose for TCRbeta chain sequencing. This sample was taken from a study of T cell responses to AZD1222 COVID-19 vaccine (dated by TCRdb to the early 2020s). Turning to the overall study: AZD1222 recipients whose second dose came at about 4 weeks and those whose second dose came at about 12 weeks were combined into one group, since spike-specific TCR depth and breadth did not differ between the two schedules. Enrollment into the trials was organized by age into subgroups of 18-55, 56-69 and 70-plus years, and those subgroups contained roughly 140, 27 and 60 TCR-sequenced participants, respectively. TCR sequencing covered approximately 230 trial participants: 207 given two doses of AZD1222 and 26 given two doses of MenACWY control vaccine.

The CDR3 regions of human TCRbeta chains were analyzed by immunosequencing. Concerning the study's data processing: TCRs in the repertoires were compared against a reference library of SARS-CoV-2-specific TCRs that had been generated with the MIRA antigen-specificity platform. Breadth was defined as the fraction of unique TCRs that were SARS-CoV-2-associated, and depth was defined as the fraction of total T cells that were SARS-CoV-2-associated. Each spike-specific TCR was assigned to its reactive spike region and to a CD4 or CD8 class using the MIRA data. Log10-transformed breadth and depth values were compared by one-way ANOVA with Sidak's multiple comparisons tests. The table comes from immuneACCESS by way of TCRdb, which keeps in-frame sequences with V and J called. Part of the clones is missing from these tables; in studies checked, under half for an unresolved V gene and the rest for unknown reasons. The V and J calls and clone size come from that table; D and trimming were worked out from the DNA. This sample holds fewer than 100,000 clones; almost 90% were observed only once. The ten largest clones capture 8.4% of the sample.

V and J lose 3 bases and 2 bases, and a span of 4 bases separates them. The CDR3 numbers 12 residues from cysteine through phenylalanine. CDR3 DNA only is kept here, 36 bases in frame from base 1. CDR1 and CDR2 (KGHSH, LQKENI) derive from the germline V gene. Broad study findings and their caveats: No day 14 peak-response samples were available, so repertoires were characterized only after the peak T cell response. After two AZD1222 doses, spike-specific TCR breadth and depth were significantly higher than at day 0 and than in MenACWY recipients. Conclusions about previously exposed vaccinees are limited because only 6 or 7 AZD1222 recipients were SARS-CoV-2 seropositive at baseline. Participants were mostly white British, with more females than males. The authors suggested clonal diversity may have been underestimated. Epitopes outside the regions mutated in the B.1.351 and B.1.1.7 variants were reportedly recognized by nearly half of the unique spike-specific TCRs. The vaccine-associated CD4 TCRs covered the entire spike protein, and the dominant responses fell in regions 160-218 and 743-854. The 56-69-year group was small, and its depth increase did not reach significance, likely because of low power.

This sample comprised peripheral blood, obtained on day 0 of AZD1222 vaccination. This receptor was taken from an adult in good health. This chain joins TRBV18 to TRBJ2-5; no D segment can be confidently identified. This receptor carries the CDR3 CASSPQQETQYF. The DNA sequence is TGTGCCAGCTCACCGCAGCAAGAGACCCAGTACTTC.